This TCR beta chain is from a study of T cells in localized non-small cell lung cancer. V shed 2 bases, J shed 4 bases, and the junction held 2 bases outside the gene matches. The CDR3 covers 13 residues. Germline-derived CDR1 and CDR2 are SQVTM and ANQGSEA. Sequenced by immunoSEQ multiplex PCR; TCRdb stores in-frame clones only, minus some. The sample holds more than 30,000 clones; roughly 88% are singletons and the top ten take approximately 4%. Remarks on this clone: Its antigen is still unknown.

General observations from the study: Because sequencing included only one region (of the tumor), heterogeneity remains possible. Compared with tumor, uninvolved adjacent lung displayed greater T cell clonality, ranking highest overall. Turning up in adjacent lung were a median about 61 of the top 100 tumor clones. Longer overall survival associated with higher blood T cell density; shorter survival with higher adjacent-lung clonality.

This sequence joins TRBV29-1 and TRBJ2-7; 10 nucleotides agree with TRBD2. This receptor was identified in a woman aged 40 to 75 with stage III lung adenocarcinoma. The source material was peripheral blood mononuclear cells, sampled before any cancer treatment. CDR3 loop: CSVELAGDYEQYF. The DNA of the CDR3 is TGCAGCGTTGAACTAGCGGGAGATTACGAGCAGTACTTC.